This note documents a single T cell receptor beta chain sequence. What it recognizes is unknown. The study's findings and limits: Tumor Treg TCRs overlapped most with tumor naive CD4+ cells. Tumor memory CD4+ T cell TCR gene usage clustered with blood and lymph node memory CD4+ cells and lymph node naive CD4+ cells. Whole repertoires were not studied in the larger cohort, only one V-J beta rearrangement.

Constant-region reverse primers amplified full-length variable regions, followed by semi-nested Nested Universal Primer A PCR. MiXCR, run by TCRdb on the 5' RACE reads, gives a single entry per CDR3 protein. The repertoire holds fewer than 75,000 distinct CDR3 sequences, with roughly 28% as singletons. Tregs were sorted as CD4+CD25+CD127-/low cells. The sequence was collected from a female donor with breast cancer. Sequencing was done on a sample of tumor-infiltrating Tregs sorted from the breast tumor.

This CDR3 is CASSLRPGLSGNIQYF. In nucleotides, the CDR3 is TGTGCCAGCAGCTTAAGACCGGGGCTCTCTGGAAACATTCAGTACTTC. The chain combines TRBV7-3 with TRBJ2-4; D may correspond to TRBD1 or TRBD2 (5 bases each). Germline loops: CDR1 SGHTA, CDR2 FQGTGA. CDR3 size: 16 residues. V lost 1 base and J 6 bases, leaving 16 bases between the germline ends.